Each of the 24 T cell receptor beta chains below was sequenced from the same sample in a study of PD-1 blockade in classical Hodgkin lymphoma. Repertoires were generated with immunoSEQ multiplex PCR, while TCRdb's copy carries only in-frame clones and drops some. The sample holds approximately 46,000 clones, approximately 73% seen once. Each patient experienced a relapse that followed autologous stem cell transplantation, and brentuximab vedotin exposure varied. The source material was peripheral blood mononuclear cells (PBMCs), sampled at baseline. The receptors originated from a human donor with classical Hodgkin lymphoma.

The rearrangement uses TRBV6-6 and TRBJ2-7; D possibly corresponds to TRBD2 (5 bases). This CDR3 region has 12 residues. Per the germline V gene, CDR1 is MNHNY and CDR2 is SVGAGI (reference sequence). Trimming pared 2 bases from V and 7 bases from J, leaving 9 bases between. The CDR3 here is CASSYPTGEQYF. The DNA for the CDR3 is TGTGCCAGCAGTTACCCCACGGGGGAGCAGTACTTC.

This CDR3 is CSVAYGVRGYTF. CDR3 nucleotide sequence: TGCAGCGTGGCCTATGGAGTCCGTGGCTACACCTTC. This chain connects TRBV29-1 to TRBJ1-2; D gene unclear. V lost 6 bases and J 7 bases, leaving 15 bases between the germline ends. Germline V gives CDR1 SQVTM, CDR2 ANQGSEA. CDR3 length equals 12 residues. Combining the CDR3 with reference TRBV29-1 and TRBJ1-2 gives the whole variable domain SAVISQKPSRDICQRGTSLTIQCQVDSQVTMMFWYRQQPGQSLTLIATANQGSEATYESGFVIDKFPISRPNLTFSTLTVSNMSPEDSSIYLCSVAYGVRGYTFGSGTRLTVV.

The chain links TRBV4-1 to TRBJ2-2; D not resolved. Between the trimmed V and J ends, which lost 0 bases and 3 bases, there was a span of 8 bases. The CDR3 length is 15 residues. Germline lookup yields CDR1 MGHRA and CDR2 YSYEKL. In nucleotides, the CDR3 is TGCGCCAGCAGCCAAGATGAAGCCTACACCGGGGAGCTGTTTTTT. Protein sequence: CASSQDEAYTGELFF.

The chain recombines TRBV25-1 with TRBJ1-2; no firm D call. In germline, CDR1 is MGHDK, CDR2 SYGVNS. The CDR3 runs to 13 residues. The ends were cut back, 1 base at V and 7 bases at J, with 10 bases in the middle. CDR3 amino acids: CASSESRHVGYTF. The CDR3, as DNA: TGTGCCAGCAGTGAATCTCGCCACGTTGGCTACACCTTC.

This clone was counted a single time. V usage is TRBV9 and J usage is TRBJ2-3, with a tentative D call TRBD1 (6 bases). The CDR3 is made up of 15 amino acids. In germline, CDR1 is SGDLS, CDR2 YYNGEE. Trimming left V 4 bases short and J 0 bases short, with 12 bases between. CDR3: CASSRRGLSTDTQYF. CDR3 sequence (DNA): TGTGCCAGCAGCCGCAGGGGTCTTAGCACAGATACGCAGTATTTT.

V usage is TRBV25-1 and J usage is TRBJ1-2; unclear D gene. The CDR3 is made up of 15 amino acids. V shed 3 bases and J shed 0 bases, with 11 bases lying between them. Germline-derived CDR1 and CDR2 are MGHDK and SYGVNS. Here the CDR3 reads CASSDGGLANYGYTF. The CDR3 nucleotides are TGTGCCAGCAGTGACGGAGGGTTAGCTAACTATGGCTACACCTTC.

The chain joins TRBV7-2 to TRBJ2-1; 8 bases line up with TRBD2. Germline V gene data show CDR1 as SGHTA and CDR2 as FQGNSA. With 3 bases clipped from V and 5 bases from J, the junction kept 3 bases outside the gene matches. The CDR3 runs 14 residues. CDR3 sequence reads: CASSLTSANNEQFF. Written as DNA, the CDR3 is TGTGCCAGCAGCTTGACTAGCGCAAACAATGAGCAGTTCTTC.

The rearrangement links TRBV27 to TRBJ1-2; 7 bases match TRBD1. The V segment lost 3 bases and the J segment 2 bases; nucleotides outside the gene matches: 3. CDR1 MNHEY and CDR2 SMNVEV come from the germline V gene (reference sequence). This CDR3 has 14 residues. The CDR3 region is CASSFLTGNYGYTF. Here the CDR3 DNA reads TGTGCCAGCAGTTTCCTGACAGGGAACTATGGCTACACCTTC.

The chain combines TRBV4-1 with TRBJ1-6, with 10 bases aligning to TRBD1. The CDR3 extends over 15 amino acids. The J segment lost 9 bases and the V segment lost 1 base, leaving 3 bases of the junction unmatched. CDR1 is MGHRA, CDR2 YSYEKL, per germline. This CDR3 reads CASSQGRTGGSPLHF. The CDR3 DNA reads TGCGCCAGCAGCCAAGGCCGGACAGGGGGTTCACCCCTCCACTTT.

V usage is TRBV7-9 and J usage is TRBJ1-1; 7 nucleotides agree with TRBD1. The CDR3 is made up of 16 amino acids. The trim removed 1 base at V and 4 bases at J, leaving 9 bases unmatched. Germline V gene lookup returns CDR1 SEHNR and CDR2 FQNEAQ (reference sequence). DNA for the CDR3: TGTGCCAGCAGCTTAGGGGCCAGGGGGAGAAGCACTGAAGCTTTCTTT. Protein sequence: CASSLGARGRSTEAFF.

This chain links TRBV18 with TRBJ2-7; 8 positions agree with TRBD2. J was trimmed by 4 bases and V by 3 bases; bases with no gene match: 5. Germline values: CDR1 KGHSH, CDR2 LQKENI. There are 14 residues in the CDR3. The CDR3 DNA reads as TGTGCCAGCTCACCCAGCGGGAGTGGGTACGAGCAGTACTTC. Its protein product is CASSPSGSGYEQYF.

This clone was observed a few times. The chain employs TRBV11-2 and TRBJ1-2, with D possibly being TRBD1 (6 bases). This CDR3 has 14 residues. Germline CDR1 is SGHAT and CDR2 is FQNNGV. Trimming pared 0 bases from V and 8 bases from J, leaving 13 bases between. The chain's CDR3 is CASSLDPGARGYTF. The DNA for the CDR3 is TGTGCCAGCAGCTTAGATCCGGGGGCGAGGGGCTACACCTTC.

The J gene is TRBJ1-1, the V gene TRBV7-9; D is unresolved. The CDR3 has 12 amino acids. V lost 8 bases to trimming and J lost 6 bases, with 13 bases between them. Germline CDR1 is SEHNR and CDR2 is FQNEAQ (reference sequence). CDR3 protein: CASSIDISEAFF. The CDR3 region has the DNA TGTGCCAGCTCTATAGACATCTCTGAAGCTTTCTTT.

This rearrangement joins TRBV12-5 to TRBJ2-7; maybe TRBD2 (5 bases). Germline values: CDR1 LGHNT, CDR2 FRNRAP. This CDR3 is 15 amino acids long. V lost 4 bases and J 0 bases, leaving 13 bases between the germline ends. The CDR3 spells CASGSWEYFSYEQYF. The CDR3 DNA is TGTGCTAGTGGTTCATGGGAGTATTTCTCCTACGAGCAGTACTTC.

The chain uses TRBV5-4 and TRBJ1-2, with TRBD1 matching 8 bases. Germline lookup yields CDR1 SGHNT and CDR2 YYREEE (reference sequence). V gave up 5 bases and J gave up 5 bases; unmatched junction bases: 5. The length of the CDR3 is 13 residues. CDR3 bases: TGTGCCAGCAGGCTACAGGGGGGATATGGCTACACCTTC. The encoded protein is CASRLQGGYGYTF.

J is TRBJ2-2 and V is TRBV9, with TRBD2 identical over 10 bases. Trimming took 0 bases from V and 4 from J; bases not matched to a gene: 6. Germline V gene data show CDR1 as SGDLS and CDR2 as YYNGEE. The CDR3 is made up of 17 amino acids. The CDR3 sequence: CASSVARLAGVTGELFF. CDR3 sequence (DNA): TGTGCCAGCAGCGTAGCTCGGCTAGCGGGAGTCACCGGGGAGCTGTTTTTT.

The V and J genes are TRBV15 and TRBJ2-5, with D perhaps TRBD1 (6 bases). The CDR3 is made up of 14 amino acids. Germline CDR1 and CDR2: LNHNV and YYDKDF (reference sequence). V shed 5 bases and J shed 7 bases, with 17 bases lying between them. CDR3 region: CATSGHRAGGTQYF. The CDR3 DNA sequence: TGTGCCACCAGCGGACACAGGGCTGGCGGGACCCAGTACTTC.

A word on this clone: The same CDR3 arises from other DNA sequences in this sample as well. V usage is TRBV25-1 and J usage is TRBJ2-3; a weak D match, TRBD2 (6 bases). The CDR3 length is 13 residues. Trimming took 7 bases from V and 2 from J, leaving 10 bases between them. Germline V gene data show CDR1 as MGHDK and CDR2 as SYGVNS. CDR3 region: CASKAGPTDTQYF. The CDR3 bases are TGTGCCAGCAAGGCGGGACCCACAGATACGCAGTATTTT.

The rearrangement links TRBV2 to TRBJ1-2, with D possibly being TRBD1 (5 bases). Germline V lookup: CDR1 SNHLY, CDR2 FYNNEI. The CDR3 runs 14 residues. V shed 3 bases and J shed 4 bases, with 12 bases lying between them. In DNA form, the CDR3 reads TGTGCCAGCAGTGAGGGGCCAGGGACCTATGGCTACACCTTC. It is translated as CASSEGPGTYGYTF.

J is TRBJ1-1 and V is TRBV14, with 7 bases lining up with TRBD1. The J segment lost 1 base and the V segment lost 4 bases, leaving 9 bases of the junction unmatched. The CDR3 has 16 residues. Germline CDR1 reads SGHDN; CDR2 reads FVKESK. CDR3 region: CASSPLLQGRNTEAFF. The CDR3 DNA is TGTGCCAGCAGCCCATTACTACAGGGGAGGAACACTGAAGCTTTCTTT.

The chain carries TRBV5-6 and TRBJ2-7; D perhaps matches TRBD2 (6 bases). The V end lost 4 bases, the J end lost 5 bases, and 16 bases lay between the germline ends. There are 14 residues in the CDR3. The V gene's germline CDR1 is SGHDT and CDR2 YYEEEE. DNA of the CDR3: TGTGCCAGCAGCGGCCCAACTAGCACTCACGAGCAGTACTTC. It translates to CASSGPTSTHEQYF.

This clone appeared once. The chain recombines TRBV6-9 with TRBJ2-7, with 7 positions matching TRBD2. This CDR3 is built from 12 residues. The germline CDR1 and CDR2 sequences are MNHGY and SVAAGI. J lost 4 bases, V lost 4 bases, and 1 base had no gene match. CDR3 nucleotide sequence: TGTGCCAGCAGTTCCGGGGGGTACGAGCAGTACTTC. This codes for CASSSGGYEQYF.

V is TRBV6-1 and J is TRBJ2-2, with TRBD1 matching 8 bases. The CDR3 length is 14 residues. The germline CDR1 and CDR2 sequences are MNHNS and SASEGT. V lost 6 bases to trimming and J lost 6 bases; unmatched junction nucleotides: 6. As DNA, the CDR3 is TGTGCCAGCAGGTTGGACAGGGAACCCGGGGAGCTGTTTTTT. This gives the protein CASRLDREPGELFF.

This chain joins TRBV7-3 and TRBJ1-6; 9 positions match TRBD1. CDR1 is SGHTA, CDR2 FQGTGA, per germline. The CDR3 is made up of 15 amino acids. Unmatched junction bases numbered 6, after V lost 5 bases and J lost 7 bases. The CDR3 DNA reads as TGTGCCAGCAGCATCCAGACAGGGGGAAATTCACCCCTCCACTTT. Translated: CASSIQTGGNSPLHF. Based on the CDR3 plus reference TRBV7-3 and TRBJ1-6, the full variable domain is GAGVSQTPSNKVTEKGKYVELRCDPISGHTALYWYRQSLGQGPEFLIYFQGTGAADDSGLPNDRFFAVRPEGSVSTLKIQRTERGDSAVYLCASSIQTGGNSPLHFGNGTRLTVT.